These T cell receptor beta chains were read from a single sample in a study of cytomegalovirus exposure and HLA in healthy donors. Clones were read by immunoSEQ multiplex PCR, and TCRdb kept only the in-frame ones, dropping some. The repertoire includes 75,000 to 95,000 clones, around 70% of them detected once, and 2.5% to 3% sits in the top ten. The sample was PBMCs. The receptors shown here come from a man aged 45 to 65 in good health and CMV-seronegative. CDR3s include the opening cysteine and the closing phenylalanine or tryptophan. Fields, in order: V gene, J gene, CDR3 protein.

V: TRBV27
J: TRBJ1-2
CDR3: CASSLGGGRPYGYTF

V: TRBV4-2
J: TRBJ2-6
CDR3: CASSQGTSGANVLTF

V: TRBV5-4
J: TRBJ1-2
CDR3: CASSLRDRGYGYTF

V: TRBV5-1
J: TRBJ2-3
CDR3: CASSPGGLPVDTQYF

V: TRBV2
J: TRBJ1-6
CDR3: CASIRGQGNSPLHF

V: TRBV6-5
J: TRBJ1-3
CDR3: CATKTGRAGNTIYF

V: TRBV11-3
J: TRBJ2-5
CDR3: CASSLGAVTSGLRETQYF

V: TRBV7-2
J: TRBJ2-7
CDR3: CASSLAAGSYEQYF

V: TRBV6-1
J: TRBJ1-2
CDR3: CASNRDSLRYGYTF

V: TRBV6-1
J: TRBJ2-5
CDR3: CASKWLAGDQETQYF

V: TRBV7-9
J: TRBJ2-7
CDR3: CASSSQGAYYEQYF

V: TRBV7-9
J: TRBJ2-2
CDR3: CASSPRSTGNTGELFF

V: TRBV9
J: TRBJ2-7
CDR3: CASSAPGGRDEQYF

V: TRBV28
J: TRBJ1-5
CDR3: CASSRDSLNQPQHF

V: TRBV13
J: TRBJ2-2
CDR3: CASSPGLAGGPRRTGELFF

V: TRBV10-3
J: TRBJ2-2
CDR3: CAISSRGRELGELFF